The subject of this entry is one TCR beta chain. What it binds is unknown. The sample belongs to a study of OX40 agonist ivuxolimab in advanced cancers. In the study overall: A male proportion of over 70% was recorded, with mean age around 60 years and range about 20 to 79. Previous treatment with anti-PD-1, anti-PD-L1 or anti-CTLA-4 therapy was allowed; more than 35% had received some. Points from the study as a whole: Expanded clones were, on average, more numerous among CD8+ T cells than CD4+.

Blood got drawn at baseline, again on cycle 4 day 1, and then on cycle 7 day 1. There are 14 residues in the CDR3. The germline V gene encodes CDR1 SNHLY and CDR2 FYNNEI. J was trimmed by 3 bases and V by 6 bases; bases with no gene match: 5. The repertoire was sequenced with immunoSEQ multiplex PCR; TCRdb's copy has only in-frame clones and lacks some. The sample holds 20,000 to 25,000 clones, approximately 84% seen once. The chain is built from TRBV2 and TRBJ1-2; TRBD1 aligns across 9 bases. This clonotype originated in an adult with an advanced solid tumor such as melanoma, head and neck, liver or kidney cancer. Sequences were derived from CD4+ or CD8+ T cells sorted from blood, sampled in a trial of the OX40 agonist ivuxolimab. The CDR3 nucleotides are TGTGCCAGCAGGGGACAGGGAATTGACTATGGCTACACCTTC. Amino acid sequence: CASRGQGIDYGYTF.